This TCR beta chain was captured in a study of T cell clones after liver transplantation. Study in general: TCRbeta sequencing after a pre-transplant mixed lymphocyte reaction identified graft-donor-reactive clones, later tracked in post-transplant blood.

In regard to this clone: No antigen is known for it.

Whole-study results and caveats: Compared with third party-reactive sequences, donor-reactive ones declined more, independent of withdrawal success.

Sequenced by immunoSEQ multiplex PCR; TCRdb stores in-frame clones only, minus some. Among about 99,000 clones listed, roughly four fifths were seen once. The source was CD4+ T cells from blood, collected 45 to 50 months after liver transplant. The receptor was derived from a human patient who received a liver transplant. Some T cells may trace back to the graft donor.

The DNA of the CDR3 is TGTGCCAGCAGCCAAGAGGGAGCGGGAGGGCCTGGGGATACGCAGTATTTT. It encodes CASSQEGAGGPGDTQYF. This chain uses TRBV11-2 with TRBJ2-3, with TRBD2 matching over 10 bases. Looked up from germline, CDR1 is SGHAT and CDR2 is FQNNGV. V lost 5 bases, J lost 6 bases, and 14 bases stayed unmatched. This CDR3 spans 17 amino acids.